These T cell receptor beta chains were read from a single sample in a study of T cells in Graves' hyperthyroidism and ophthalmopathy. TCRdb called the multiplex PCR reads again in MiXCR, with one record for every CDR3 protein. The sample records fewer than 750,000 distinct CDR3 sequences, about 15% being singletons. Sequenced material: blood. These receptors were obtained from a woman in her forties with Graves' ophthalmopathy. Each CDR3 is given with its conserved first and last residue. The D gene is left open where the match is weak. Clone size is stated in some rows and not others, as once, few, many or a class when expanded.

CDR3 length | J gene | clone size | D gene | V gene | CDR3 DNA | CDR3 protein
14 | TRBJ2-7 | few | . | TRBV6-2/TRBV6-3 | TGTGCCAGCAGTTACCCCCGGGCCGCCTACGAGCAGTACTTC | CASSYPRAAYEQYF
14 | TRBJ2-4 | many | TRBD1 | TRBV29-1 | TGCAGCGGGACAGGGAGATTAGCCAAAAACATTCAGTACTTC | CSGTGRLAKNIQYF
15 | TRBJ2-7 | many | TRBD1 | TRBV29-1 | TGCAGCGTTGAAGATAGTGGACAGGGTCACTACGAGCAGTACTTC | CSVEDSGQGHYEQYF
15 | TRBJ2-7 | few | . | TRBV7-2 | TGTGCCAGCAGCCCTGGAGCAGTTGCGGTAGGCGAGCAGTACTTC | CASSPGAVAVGEQYF
14 | TRBJ2-7 | many | TRBD1 | TRBV6-1 | TGTGCCAGCAGTGGACAGGGGGCGGCCTACGAGCAGTACTTC | CASSGQGAAYEQYF
14 | TRBJ2-7 | many | . | TRBV5-5 | TGTGCCAGCAGCTTGGCGGACACAAGCTACGAGCAGTACTTC | CASSLADTSYEQYF
16 | TRBJ1-2 | . | TRBD1 | TRBV25-1 | TGTGCCAGCAGTGACCGGACCCCCCGGGACAGGGATGGCTACACCTTC | CASSDRTPRDRDGYTF
16 | TRBJ1-1 | many | . | TRBV7-9 | TGTGCCAGCAGCTTACCCCTGGGCGGCGCGAACACTGAAGCTTTCTTT | CASSLPLGGANTEAFF
12 | TRBJ2-7 | many | . | TRBV20-1 | TGCAGTGCTAGACGCCTAGCATACGAGCAGTACTTC | CSARRLAYEQYF
15 | TRBJ2-7 | many | TRBD2 | TRBV12-3/TRBV12-4 | TGTGCCAGCAGGCGCACTAGCGGCTCCTCCTACGAGCAGTACTTC | CASRRTSGSSYEQYF
18 | TRBJ2-5 | many | TRBD2 | TRBV5-1 | TGCGCCAGCAGCTTTATCGGACTAGCGGGAGCCCTCCAAGAGACCCAGTACTTC | CASSFIGLAGALQETQYF
16 | TRBJ1-5 | many | TRBD1 | TRBV6-1 | TGTGCCAGCAGCGTTACACCGGGACAGGGGGCTCAGCCCCAGCATTTT | CASSVTPGQGAQPQHF
12 | TRBJ2-5 | many | . | TRBV7-2 | TGTGCCAGCAGCTTAACGTGGGAGACCCAGTACTTC | CASSLTWETQYF
14 | TRBJ2-7 | . | TRBD1 | TRBV12-3/TRBV12-4 | TGTGCCAGCAGCGCGACAGGGGGCATCTACGAGCAGTACTTC | CASSATGGIYEQYF
13 | TRBJ2-7 | many | . | TRBV7-9 | TGTGCCAGCAGCTGGACAGAACCCTACGAGCAGTACTTC | CASSWTEPYEQYF
15 | TRBJ1-1 | . | . | TRBV7-9 | TGTGCCAGCAGCTTTCTTGCGGGGAGGAGCACTGAAGCTTTCTTT | CASSFLAGRSTEAFF
14 | TRBJ2-7 | many | TRBD2 | TRBV6-5 | TGTGCCAGCAGTTACGTTGCTGGAGCGGGAGAGCAGTACTTC | CASSYVAGAGEQYF
14 | TRBJ1-1 | few | . | TRBV29-1 | TGCAGCGAGGTCAAGGCGGCCCTGAACACTGAAGCTTTCTTT | CSEVKAALNTEAFF
15 | TRBJ2-7 | few | . | TRBV4-2 | TGTGCCGGCAGCCAAGATAGGAAGCGGATCTACGAGCAGTACTTC | CAGSQDRKRIYEQYF
16 | TRBJ1-5 | many | TRBD1 | TRBV30 | TGTGCCTGGAGCTGGACAGGGGGCTTTTTAAATCAGCCCCAGCATTTT | CAWSWTGGFLNQPQHF
14 | TRBJ1-2 | many | . | TRBV28 | TGTGCCAGCAGGATACAGCAATTATCCTATGGCTACACCTTC | CASRIQQLSYGYTF
14 | TRBJ2-7 | many | . | TRBV4-1 | TGCGCCAGCAGCCAAGGGGCAGGGGGGAGCGAGCAGTACTTC | CASSQGAGGSEQYF
14 | TRBJ2-2 | . | . | TRBV20-1 | TGCAGTGCTAGGGAAGGGGCGAACACCGGGGAGCTGTTTTTT | CSAREGANTGELFF
17 | TRBJ2-2 | few | TRBD2 | TRBV11-2 | TGTGCCAGCAGCTTAGGCCCCCTTAGCGGGAGTACCGGGGAGCTGTTTTTT | CASSLGPLSGSTGELFF
16 | TRBJ2-7 | . | TRBD2 | TRBV20-1 | TGCAGTGCTAGAGTAAAGGGACTAGCGGGGATCTACGAGCAGTACTTC | CSARVKGLAGIYEQYF
12 | TRBJ1-5 | many | . | TRBV6-1 | TGTGCCAGCAGTGGAATCAATCAGCCCCAGCATTTT | CASSGINQPQHF
14 | TRBJ2-5 | many | TRBD1 | TRBV6-1 | TGTGCCAGCAGTGGGACAGGGCAGGAAGAGACCCAGTACTTC | CASSGTGQEETQYF
15 | TRBJ2-2 | . | . | TRBV7-3 | TGTGCCAGCAGCCCTCCGGGGTCGAACACCGGGGAGCTGTTTTTT | CASSPPGSNTGELFF
13 | TRBJ2-2 | many | . | TRBV30 | TGTGCCTGGAGTGTATCCTTGCCCGGGGAGCTGTTTTTT | CAWSVSLPGELFF
15 | TRBJ1-1 | . | TRBD1 | TRBV30 | TGTGCCTGGGAGAACAACGGACAGGGGGCCGCTGAAGCTTTCTTT | CAWENNGQGAAEAFF
13 | TRBJ2-7 | many | TRBD1 | TRBV10-3 | TGTGCCATCCGGGACAGGGGTACCTACGAGCAGTACTTC | CAIRDRGTYEQYF
15 | TRBJ2-5 | . | TRBD1 | TRBV12-3/TRBV12-4 | TGTGCCAGCAGCCCCGGGACAGACGATCTAGAGACCCAGTACTTC | CASSPGTDDLETQYF
15 | TRBJ2-1 | many | TRBD2 | TRBV6-4 | TGTGCCAGCAGTGACTCAAGGCGGGAGGAGGGTGAGCAGTTCTTC | CASSDSRREEGEQFF
14 | TRBJ2-7 | . | . | TRBV7-2 | TGTGCCAGCAGCCCTCAGACAGGCCCCTACGAGCAGTACTTC | CASSPQTGPYEQYF
18 | TRBJ1-1 | . | TRBD1 | TRBV19 | TGTGCCAGCCGCCCTTGGGCCGGGACAGGGGAGCGGAGTACTGAAGCTTTCTTT | CASRPWAGTGERSTEAFF
13 | TRBJ1-1 | few | . | TRBV6-5 | TGTGCCAGCAGTTACGGCAGGAGGTCTGAAGCTTTCTTT | CASSYGRRSEAFF
13 | TRBJ1-2 | . | . | TRBV4-3 | TGCGCCAGCAGCCAAGATCGTCAGGGAGTGGCCACCTTC | CASSQDRQGVATF
17 | TRBJ1-5 | many | . | TRBV20-1 | TGCAGTGCTAGACAAGCCCGGACAGATTATAGCAATCAGCCCCAGCATTTT | CSARQARTDYSNQPQHF
13 | TRBJ2-7 | few | . | TRBV30 | TGTGCCTGTAACCGTGACAGTGCCTACGAGCAGTACTTC | CACNRDSAYEQYF
13 | TRBJ1-2 | many | TRBD1 | TRBV19 | TGTGCCGTACGAACGACAGGGAGCTATGGCTACACCTTC | CAVRTTGSYGYTF
15 | TRBJ2-7 | . | . | TRBV4-2 | TGTGCCAGCAGCCAAGATGTGCCAGCCTCCTACGAGCAGTACTTC | CASSQDVPASYEQYF
12 | TRBJ1-1 | . | . | TRBV19 | TGTGCCACCCCACGGGGGTGCACTGAAGCTTTCTTT | CATPRGCTEAFF
14 | TRBJ2-5 | many | . | TRBV12-3/TRBV12-4 | TGTGCCAGCAGTTTAGCGGGACTTCGGGGGACCCAGTACTTC | CASSLAGLRGTQYF
12 | TRBJ2-2 | many | . | TRBV11-2 | TGTGCCAGCAGCCCCCCCGGCGGGGAGCTGTTTTTT | CASSPPGGELFF
15 | TRBJ2-7 | . | . | TRBV4-2 | TGTGCCAGCAGCCACAACGAAGGCACGACCTACGGGCAGTACTTC | CASSHNEGTTYGQYF
14 | TRBJ1-1 | many | TRBD1 | TRBV6-1 | TGTGCCAGCAGTACCGGGACAGGGAACACTGAAGCTTTCTTT | CASSTGTGNTEAFF
15 | TRBJ1-1 | many | . | TRBV4-2 | TGTGCCAGCCGTATAAGTGGGGGTAGGTACACTGAAGCTTTCTTT | CASRISGGRYTEAFF
14 | TRBJ1-6 | many | . | TRBV29-1 | TGCAGCGTGCAGGAGGACACCTATAATTCACCCCTCCACTTT | CSVQEDTYNSPLHF